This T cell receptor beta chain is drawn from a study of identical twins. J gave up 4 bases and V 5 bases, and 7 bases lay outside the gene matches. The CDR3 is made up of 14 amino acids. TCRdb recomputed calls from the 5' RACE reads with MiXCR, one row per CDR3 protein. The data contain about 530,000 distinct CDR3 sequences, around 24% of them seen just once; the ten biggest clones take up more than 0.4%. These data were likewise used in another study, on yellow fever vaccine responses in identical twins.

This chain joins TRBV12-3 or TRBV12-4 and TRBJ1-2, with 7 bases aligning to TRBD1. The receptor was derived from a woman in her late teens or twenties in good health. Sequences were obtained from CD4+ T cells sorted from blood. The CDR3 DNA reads TGTGCCAGCAGTCTTGGACAGGATCGCTATGGCTACACCTTC. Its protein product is CASSLGQDRYGYTF.